Ten or more counts support the clone carrying this TCR beta chain. What it binds is not known. The iRepertoire nested amplicon-rescue multiplex PCR amplified TCR alpha and beta CDR3s from RNA. One-step reverse transcription and amplification started from about 100-400 ng of tissue mRNA or PBMC total RNA. TCRdb fed the multiplex PCR reads into MiXCR, producing one record per CDR3 protein. Here the sample spans approximately 190,000 distinct CDR3 sequences, over 30% being singletons. This sample was included in a study of glioma-infiltrating T cells. Findings of the study overall: Tissue and blood shared very few CDR3 sequences. Tissue-blood divergence was below expectation in non-neoplastic patients, above in gliomas.

Specimen: glioma tissue, nonneoplastic brain tissue, or PBMCs (not recorded which). The sequence was collected from a human donor with low-grade glioma or glioblastoma, undergoing nonglioma brain surgery, or in good health (not recorded which).

CDR3 in DNA: TGTGCCAGCAGCTTAGTTGTGGCGGATGCTAGCACAGATACGCAGTATTTT. As protein: CASSLVVADASTDTQYF. This chain uses TRBV7-2 with TRBJ2-3, with D uncertain. This CDR3 comprises 17 residues. The V and J ends lost 1 base and 0 bases respectively, with 14 bases between them. Germline CDR1 and CDR2: SGHTA and FQGNSA.